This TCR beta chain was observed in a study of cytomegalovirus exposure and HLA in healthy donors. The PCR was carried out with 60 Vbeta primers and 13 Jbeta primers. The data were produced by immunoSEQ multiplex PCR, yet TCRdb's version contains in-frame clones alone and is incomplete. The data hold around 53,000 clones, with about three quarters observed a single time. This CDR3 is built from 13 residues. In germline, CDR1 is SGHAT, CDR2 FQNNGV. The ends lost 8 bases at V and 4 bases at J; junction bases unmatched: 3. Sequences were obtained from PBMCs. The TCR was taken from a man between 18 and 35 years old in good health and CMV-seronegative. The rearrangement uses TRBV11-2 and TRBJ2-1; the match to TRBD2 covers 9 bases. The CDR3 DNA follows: TGTGCCAGCGCGGGAGGGGCGTACAATGAGCAGTTCTTC. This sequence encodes CASAGGAYNEQFF. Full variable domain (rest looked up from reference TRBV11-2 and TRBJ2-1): EAGVAQSPRYKIIEKRQSVAFWCNPISGHATLYWYQQILGQGPKLLIQFQNNGVVDDSQLPKDRFSAERLKGVDSTLKIQPAKLEDSAVYLCASAGGAYNEQFFGPGTRLTVL.